The 13 T cell receptor beta chains below all came from one sample that was sequenced in a study of blood T cell repertoires in COVID-19. Here immunoSEQ multiplex PCR was the method, and the copy in TCRdb shows in-frame clones only, minus some. The repertoire holds approximately 300,000 clones, with roughly 89% as singletons. Input material: peripheral blood. The receptors shown here come from a man aged 30 to 45 with acute or convalescent COVID-19.

The chain couples TRBV3-1 (or the pseudogene TRBV3-2) to TRBJ2-5, with D possibly matching TRBD1 (5 bases). The CDR3 is made up of 15 amino acids. The germline CDR1 and CDR2 sequences are LGHDT and YNNKEL (reference sequence). V lost 2 bases and J 4 bases, leaving 14 bases between the germline ends. The CDR3 DNA follows: TGTGCCAGCAGCCAAATGATAACAGGTACAGAGACCCAGTACTTC. Translating it yields CASSQMITGTETQYF.

The V call is TRBV5-5, the J call TRBJ2-3; D is perhaps TRBD2 (5 bases). V lost 2 bases, J lost 0 bases, and 13 bases lay in between. In germline, CDR1 is SGHKS, CDR2 YYEKEE (reference sequence). The CDR3 consists of 16 residues. The CDR3 DNA reads as TGTGCCAGCAGCTTAGCAGGACGGACTAGCACAGATACGCAGTATTTT. It yields the protein CASSLAGRTSTDTQYF.

The chain joins TRBV27 to TRBJ1-1, with D tentatively TRBD1 (6 bases). Germline CDR1 reads MNHEY; CDR2 reads SMNVEV (reference sequence). CDR3 size: 12 residues. V dropped 10 bases and J dropped 3 bases, with 12 bases sitting between them. The CDR3 here is CATGPGDTEAFF. The CDR3 DNA reads as TGTGCCACCGGCCCAGGGGACACTGAAGCTTTCTTT.

The chain is built from TRBV7-2 and TRBJ2-1; the match to TRBD2 covers 11 bases. Looked up from germline, CDR1 is SGHTA and CDR2 is FQGNSA. The CDR3 covers 16 residues. After removal of 1 base from V and 3 bases from J, the junction contained 2 bases not matched to a gene. The CDR3 DNA reads TGTGCCAGCAGCTTAGTGGGGACTAGCGGCTACAATGAGCAGTTCTTC. Protein sequence: CASSLVGTSGYNEQFF.

This rearrangement joins TRBV30 to TRBJ1-1; D might be TRBD1 (6 bases). CDR1 and CDR2 from the germline V gene are GTSNPN and SVGIG (reference sequence). The CDR3 has 15 amino acids. V gave up 4 bases and J gave up 1 base, with 16 bases separating them. CDR3: CAWKGQGIGNTEAFF. The CDR3 region has the DNA TGTGCCTGGAAGGGTCAGGGGATCGGGAACACTGAAGCTTTCTTT.

This chain links TRBV3-1 (or the pseudogene TRBV3-2) with TRBJ2-1; 11 positions match TRBD2. The junction had 7 bases not matched to a gene; V was cut back by 5 bases and J by 4 bases. Germline CDR1 and CDR2: LGHDT and YNNKEL (reference sequence). This CDR3 spans 16 amino acids. CDR3: CASSYLAGGSYNEQFF. CDR3 DNA sequence: TGTGCCAGCAGCTACTTAGCGGGAGGGTCATACAATGAGCAGTTCTTC.

The genes are TRBV4-1 and TRBJ2-1; 14 bases are a match to TRBD2. The germline V gene encodes CDR1 MGHRA and CDR2 YSYEKL. With V trimmed by 5 bases and J by 0 bases, 9 bases remained unmatched. The CDR3 contains 19 residues. CDR3 DNA sequence: TGCGCCAGCAGCTCCGGGACTAGCGGGGGAAGTTTCTCCTACAATGAGCAGTTCTTC. This sequence encodes CASSSGTSGGSFSYNEQFF.

The V and J genes are TRBV28 and TRBJ2-4; D possibly corresponds to TRBD2 (5 bases). The V end was cut by 3 bases, the J end by 0 bases, with 9 bases between. Germline V gene data show CDR1 as MDHEN and CDR2 as SYDVKM. This CDR3 contains 15 residues. Here the CDR3 reads CASSFSGIAKNIQYF. The CDR3 bases are TGTGCCAGCAGTTTTTCGGGGATAGCCAAAAACATTCAGTACTTC. The full variable domain, its missing parts supplied by reference TRBV28 and TRBJ2-4, is DVKVTQSSRYLVKRTGEKVFLECVQDMDHENMFWYRQDPGLGLRLIYFSYDVKMKEKGDIPEGYSVSREKKERFSLILESASTNQTSMYLCASSFSGIAKNIQYFGAGTRLSVL.

The chain recombines TRBV19 with TRBJ2-2; 8 nucleotides align to TRBD1. CDR1 is LNHDA and CDR2 is SQIVND in the germline V gene (reference sequence). Trimming at V came to 5 bases and at J to 4 bases, leaving 6 bases not matched to a gene. The CDR3 runs to 15 residues. The CDR3 protein is CASSGQGQLTGELFF. DNA of the CDR3: TGTGCCAGTAGTGGACAGGGTCAGCTCACCGGGGAGCTGTTTTTT.

This clone came up once. This chain joins TRBV28 and TRBJ1-2; D not certain. V was clipped by 2 bases and J by 1 base, with 17 bases between them. CDR3 length equals 17 residues. Germline V gene lookup returns CDR1 MDHEN and CDR2 SYDVKM. The CDR3 here is CASSLGGGLRFNYGYTF. Here the CDR3 DNA reads TGTGCCAGCAGTTTAGGTGGAGGATTAAGATTTAACTATGGCTACACCTTC.

The chain employs TRBV28 and TRBJ2-7, with D uncertain. Per germline, CDR1 MDHEN and CDR2 SYDVKM. The length of the CDR3 is 14 residues. The germline V and J ends were trimmed by 1 base and 7 bases, with 14 bases remaining between them. The CDR3 DNA is TGTGCCAGCAGTTTATCAGGTCCCACTCGGGAGCAGTACTTC. As protein: CASSLSGPTREQYF.

A note on this clone: Germline is not matched at one junction end, which may reflect a read error. The chain is built from TRBV6-5 and TRBJ2-7; tentative D call: TRBD2 (5 bases). Germline V gene sequence: CDR1 MNHEY, CDR2 SVGAGI. The CDR3 has 14 amino acids. As DNA, the CDR3 is TGTGCCAGCAGCTACTCCCCGGGGTCCTACGAGCAGTACTTC. This translates into CASSYSPGSYEQYF.

V gene TRBV19 combines with J gene TRBJ2-3, with TRBD1 as a possible D gene (6 bases). Trimming pared 6 bases from V and 0 bases from J, leaving 10 bases between. Germline CDR1 reads LNHDA; CDR2 reads SQIVND (reference sequence). This CDR3 comprises 14 residues. The chain's CDR3 is CASSRGVSTDTQYF. In DNA form, the CDR3 reads TGTGCCAGTAGCAGGGGAGTGAGCACAGATACGCAGTATTTT.